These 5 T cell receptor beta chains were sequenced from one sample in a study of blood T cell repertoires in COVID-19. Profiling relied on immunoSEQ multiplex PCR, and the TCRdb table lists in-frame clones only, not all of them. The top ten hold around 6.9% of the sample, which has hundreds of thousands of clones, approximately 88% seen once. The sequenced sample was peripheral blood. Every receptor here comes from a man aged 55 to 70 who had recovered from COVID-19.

CDR3 loop: CASSGASTGSEQYF. For the CDR3, the DNA is TGCGCCAGCAGCGGGGCCTCGACAGGGAGCGAGCAGTACTTC. The chain employs TRBV5-1 and TRBJ2-7; 7 positions agree with TRBD1. Germline lookup yields CDR1 SGHRS and CDR2 YFSETQ. The CDR3 spans 14 residues. The V and J ends lost 4 bases and 6 bases, in that order; junction bases with no gene match: 10.

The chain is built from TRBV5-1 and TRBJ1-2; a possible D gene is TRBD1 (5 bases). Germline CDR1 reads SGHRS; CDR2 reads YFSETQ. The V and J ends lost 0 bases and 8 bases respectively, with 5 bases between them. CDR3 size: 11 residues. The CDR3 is CASSLEGGYTF. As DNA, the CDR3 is TGCGCCAGCAGCTTGGAGGGGGGCTACACCTTC.

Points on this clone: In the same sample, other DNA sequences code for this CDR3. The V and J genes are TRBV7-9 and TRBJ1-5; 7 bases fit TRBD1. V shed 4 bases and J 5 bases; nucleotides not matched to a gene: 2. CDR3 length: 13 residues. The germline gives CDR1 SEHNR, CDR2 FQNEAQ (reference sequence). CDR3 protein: CASSSQGDQPQHF. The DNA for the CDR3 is TGTGCCAGCAGCTCTCAGGGGGATCAGCCCCAGCATTTT.

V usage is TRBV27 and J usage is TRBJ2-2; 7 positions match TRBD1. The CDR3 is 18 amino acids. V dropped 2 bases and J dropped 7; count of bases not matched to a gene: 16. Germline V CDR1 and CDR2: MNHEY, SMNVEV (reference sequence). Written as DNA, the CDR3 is TGTGCCAGCAGTTTAGAACGATTTCCTACAGGGGATGTCGGGGAGCTGTTTTTT. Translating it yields CASSLERFPTGDVGELFF.

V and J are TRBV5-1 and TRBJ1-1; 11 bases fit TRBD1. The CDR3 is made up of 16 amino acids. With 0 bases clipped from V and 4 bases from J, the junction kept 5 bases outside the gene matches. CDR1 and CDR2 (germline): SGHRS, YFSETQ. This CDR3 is CASSLARDRGFTEAFF. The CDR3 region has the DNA TGCGCCAGCAGCTTGGCCAGGGACAGGGGGTTCACTGAAGCTTTCTTT. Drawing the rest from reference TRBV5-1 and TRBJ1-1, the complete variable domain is KAGVTQTPRYLIKTRGQQVTLSCSPISGHRSVSWYQQTPGQGLQFLFEYFSETQRNKGNFPGRFSGRQFSNSRSEMNVSTLELGDSALYLCASSLARDRGFTEAFFGQGTRLTVV.